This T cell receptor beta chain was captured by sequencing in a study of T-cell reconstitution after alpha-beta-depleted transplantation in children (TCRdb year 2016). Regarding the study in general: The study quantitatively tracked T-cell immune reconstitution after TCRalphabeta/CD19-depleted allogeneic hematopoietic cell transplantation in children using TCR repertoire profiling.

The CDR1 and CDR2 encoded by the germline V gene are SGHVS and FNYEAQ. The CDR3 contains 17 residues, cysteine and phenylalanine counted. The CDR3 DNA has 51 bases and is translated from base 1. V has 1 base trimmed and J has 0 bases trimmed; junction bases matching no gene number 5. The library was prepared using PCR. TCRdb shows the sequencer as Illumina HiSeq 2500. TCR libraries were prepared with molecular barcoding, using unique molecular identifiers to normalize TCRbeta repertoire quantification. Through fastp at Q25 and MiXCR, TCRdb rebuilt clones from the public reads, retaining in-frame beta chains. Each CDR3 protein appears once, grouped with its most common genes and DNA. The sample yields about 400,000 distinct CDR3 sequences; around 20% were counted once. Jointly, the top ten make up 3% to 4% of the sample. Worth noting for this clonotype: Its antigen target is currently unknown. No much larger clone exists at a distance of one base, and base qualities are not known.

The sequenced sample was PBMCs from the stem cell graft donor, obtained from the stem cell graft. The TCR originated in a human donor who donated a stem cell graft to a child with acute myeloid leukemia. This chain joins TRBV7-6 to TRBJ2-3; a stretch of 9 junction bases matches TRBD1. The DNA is TGTGCCAGCAGCTTAGTTGGCACAGGGGGCAGCACAGATACGCAGTATTTT. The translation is CASSLVGTGGSTDTQYF.